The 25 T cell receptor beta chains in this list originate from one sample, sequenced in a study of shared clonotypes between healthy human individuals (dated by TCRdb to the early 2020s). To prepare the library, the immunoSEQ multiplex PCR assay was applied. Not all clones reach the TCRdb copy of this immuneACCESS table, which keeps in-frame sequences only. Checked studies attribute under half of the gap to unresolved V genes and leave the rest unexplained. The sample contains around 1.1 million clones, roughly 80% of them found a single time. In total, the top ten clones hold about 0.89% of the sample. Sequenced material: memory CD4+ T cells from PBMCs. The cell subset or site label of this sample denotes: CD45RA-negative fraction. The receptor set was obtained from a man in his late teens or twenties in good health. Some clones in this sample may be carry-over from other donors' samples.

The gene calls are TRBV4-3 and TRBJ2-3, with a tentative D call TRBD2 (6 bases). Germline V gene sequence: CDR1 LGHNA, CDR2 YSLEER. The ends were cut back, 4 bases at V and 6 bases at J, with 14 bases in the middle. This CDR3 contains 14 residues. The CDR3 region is CASSPHQLADTQYF. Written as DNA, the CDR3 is TGCGCCAGCAGCCCTCATCAGCTAGCGGATACGCAGTATTTT.

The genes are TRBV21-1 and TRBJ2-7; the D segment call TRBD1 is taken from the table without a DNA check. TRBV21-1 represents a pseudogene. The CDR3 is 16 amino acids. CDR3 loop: CASSKWRGTGPYEQYF. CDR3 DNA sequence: TGTGCCAGCAGCAAATGGAGGGGGACAGGGCCCTACGAGCAGTACTTC.

The CDR3 DNA follows: TGTGCCAGCAGCTTAGGCCAGGGAGGGGTAAGAGAAAAACTGTTTTTT. Its translation: CASSLGQGGVREKLFF. The rearrangement uses TRBV7-2 and TRBJ1-4, with D tentatively TRBD1 (5 bases). The CDR3 is made up of 16 amino acids. Germline V gene data show CDR1 as SGHTA and CDR2 as FQGNSA. V lost 1 base to trimming and J lost 8 bases, with 17 bases between them.

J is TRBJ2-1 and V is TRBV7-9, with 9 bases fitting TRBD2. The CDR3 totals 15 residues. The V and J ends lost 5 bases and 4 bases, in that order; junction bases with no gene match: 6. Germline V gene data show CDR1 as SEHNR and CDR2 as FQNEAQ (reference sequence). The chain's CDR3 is CASSPSSGAYNEQFF. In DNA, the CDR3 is TGTGCCAGCAGCCCTTCTAGCGGGGCATACAATGAGCAGTTCTTC. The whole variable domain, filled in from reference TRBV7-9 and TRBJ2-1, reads DTGVSQNPRHKITKRGQNVTFRCDPISEHNRLYWYRQTLGQGPEFLTYFQNEAQLEKSRLLSDRFSAERPKGSFSTLEIQRTEQGDSAMYLCASSPSSGAYNEQFFGPGTRLTVL.

The DNA of the CDR3 is TGTGCCAGCGCTTCTTATGGGGGGCTAGATCAGCCCCAGCATTTT. As protein: CASASYGGLDQPQHF. V usage is TRBV5-5 and J usage is TRBJ1-5; TRBD1 is a possible D gene (6 bases). The V end lost 7 bases, the J end lost 5 bases, and 19 bases lay between the germline ends. The length of the CDR3 is 15 residues. Germline CDR1 reads SGHKS; CDR2 reads YYEKEE (reference sequence).

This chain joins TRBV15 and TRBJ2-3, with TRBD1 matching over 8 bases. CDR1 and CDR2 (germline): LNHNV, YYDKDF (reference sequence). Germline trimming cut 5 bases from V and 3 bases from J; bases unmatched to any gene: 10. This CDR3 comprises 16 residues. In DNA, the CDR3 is TGTGCCACCAGCTCAGGGGACAGGCAGGGGACAGATACGCAGTATTTT. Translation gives CATSSGDRQGTDTQYF.

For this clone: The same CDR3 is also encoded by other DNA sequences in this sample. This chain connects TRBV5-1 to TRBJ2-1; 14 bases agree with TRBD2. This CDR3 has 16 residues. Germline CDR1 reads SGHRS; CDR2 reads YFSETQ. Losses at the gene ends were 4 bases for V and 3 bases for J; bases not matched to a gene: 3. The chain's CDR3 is CASSLGTSGGYNEQFF. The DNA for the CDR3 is TGCGCCAGCAGCCTAGGGACTAGCGGGGGCTACAATGAGCAGTTCTTC.

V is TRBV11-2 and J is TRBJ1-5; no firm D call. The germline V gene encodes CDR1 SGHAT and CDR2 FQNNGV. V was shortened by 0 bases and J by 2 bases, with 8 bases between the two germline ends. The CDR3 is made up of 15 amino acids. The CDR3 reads CASSLDPRGNQPQHF. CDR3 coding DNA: TGTGCCAGCAGCTTAGACCCGAGGGGCAATCAGCCCCAGCATTTT.

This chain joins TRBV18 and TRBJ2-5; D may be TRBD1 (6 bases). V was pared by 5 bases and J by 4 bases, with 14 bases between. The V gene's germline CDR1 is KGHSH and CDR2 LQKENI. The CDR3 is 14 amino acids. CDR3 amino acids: CASSVGHLVETQYF. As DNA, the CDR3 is TGTGCCAGCTCAGTGGGACACCTAGTAGAGACCCAGTACTTC.

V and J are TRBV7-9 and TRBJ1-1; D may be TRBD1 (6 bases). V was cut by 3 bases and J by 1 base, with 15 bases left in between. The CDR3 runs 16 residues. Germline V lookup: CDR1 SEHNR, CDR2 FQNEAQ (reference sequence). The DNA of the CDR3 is TGTGCCAGCAGCTTTCCAGGGGCGGGAGGGAACACTGAAGCTTTCTTT. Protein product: CASSFPGAGGNTEAFF.

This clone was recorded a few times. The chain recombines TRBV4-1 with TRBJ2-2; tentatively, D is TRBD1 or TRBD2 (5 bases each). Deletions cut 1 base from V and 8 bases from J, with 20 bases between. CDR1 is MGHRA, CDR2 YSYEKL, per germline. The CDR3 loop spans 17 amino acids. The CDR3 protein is CASSQGGWDLTTGELFF. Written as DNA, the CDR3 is TGCGCCAGCAGCCAAGGGGGTTGGGACCTCACGACGGGGGAGCTGTTTTTT.

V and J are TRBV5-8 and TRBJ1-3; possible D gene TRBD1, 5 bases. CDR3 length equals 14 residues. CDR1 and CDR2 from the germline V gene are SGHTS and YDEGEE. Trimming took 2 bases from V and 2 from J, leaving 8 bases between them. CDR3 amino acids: CASSFGDPGNTIYF. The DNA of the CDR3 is TGTGCCAGCAGCTTCGGGGACCCTGGAAACACCATATATTTT.

The CDR3 nucleotides are TGTGCCAGCAGCGTAGCCTCGGGACAGGGTGTTGGTGAGCAGTTCTTC. Translation: CASSVASGQGVGEQFF. The chain has TRBV9 and TRBJ2-1; the match to TRBD1 covers 9 bases. The V gene's germline CDR1 is SGDLS and CDR2 YYNGEE. The CDR3 totals 16 residues. The J segment lost 9 bases and the V segment lost 0 bases, leaving 10 bases of the junction unmatched.

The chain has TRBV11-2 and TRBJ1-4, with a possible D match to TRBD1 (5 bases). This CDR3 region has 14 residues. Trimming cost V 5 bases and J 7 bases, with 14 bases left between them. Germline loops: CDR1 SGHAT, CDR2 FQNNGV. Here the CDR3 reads CASSLFGQGEKLFF. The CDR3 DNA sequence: TGTGCCAGCAGCCTTTTCGGTCAGGGTGAAAAACTGTTTTTT.

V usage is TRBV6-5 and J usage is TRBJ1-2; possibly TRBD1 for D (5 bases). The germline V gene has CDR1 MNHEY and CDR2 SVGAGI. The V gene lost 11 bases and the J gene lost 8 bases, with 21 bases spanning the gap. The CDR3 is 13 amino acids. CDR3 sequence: CAAISGGVGGYTF. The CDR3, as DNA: TGTGCCGCCATCAGTGGGGGAGTTGGCGGCTACACCTTC.

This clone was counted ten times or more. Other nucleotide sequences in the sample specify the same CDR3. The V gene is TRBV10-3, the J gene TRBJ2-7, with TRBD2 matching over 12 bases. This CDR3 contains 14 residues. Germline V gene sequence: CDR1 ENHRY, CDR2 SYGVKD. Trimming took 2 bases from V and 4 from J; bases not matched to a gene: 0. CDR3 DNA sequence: TGTGCCATCAGTGAGACTAGCGGGAGGTACGAGCAGTACTTC. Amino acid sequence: CAISETSGRYEQYF.

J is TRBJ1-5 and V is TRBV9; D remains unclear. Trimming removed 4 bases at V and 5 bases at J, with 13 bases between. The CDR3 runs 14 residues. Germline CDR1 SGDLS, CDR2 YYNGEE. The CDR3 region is CASSPDGVYQPQHF. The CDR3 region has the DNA TGTGCCAGCAGCCCAGACGGTGTCTATCAGCCCCAGCATTTT.

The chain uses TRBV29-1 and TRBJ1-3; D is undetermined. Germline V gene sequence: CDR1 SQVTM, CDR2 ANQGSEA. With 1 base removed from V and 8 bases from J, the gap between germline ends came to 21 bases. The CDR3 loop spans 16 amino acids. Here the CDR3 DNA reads TGCAGCGTTGAAGTGGGTGACTACCCCGCGGGATACACCATATATTTT. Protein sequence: CSVEVGDYPAGYTIYF.

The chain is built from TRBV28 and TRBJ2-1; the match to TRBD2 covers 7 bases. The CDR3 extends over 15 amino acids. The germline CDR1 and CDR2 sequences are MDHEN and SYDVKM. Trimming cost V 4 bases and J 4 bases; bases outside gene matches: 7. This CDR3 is CASSSPGSGYNEQFF. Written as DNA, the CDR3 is TGTGCCAGCAGTTCCCCGGGTAGCGGGTACAATGAGCAGTTCTTC.

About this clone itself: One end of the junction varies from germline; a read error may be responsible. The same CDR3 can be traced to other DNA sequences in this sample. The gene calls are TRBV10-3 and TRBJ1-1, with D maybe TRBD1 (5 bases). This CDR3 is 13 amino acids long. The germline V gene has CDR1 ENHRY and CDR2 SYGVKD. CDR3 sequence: CAISGAADTEAFF. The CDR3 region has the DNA TGTGCCATCAGTGGGGCCGCGGACACTGAAGCCTTCTTT.

CDR3 sequence reads: CASTNNYGYTF. In DNA form, the CDR3 reads TGTGCCAGCACCAATAACTATGGCTACACCTTC. The chain links TRBV6-5 to TRBJ1-2, with D hard to call. Deletions cut 7 bases from V and 1 base from J, with 4 bases between. CDR3 length equals 11 residues. CDR1 and CDR2 from the germline V gene are MNHEY and SVGAGI.

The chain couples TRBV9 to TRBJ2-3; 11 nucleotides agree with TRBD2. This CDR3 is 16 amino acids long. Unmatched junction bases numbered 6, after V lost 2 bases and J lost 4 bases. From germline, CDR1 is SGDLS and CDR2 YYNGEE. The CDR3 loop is CASSVLAGGMSDTQYF. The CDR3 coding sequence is TGTGCCAGCAGCGTTTTAGCGGGAGGGATGTCAGATACGCAGTATTTT.

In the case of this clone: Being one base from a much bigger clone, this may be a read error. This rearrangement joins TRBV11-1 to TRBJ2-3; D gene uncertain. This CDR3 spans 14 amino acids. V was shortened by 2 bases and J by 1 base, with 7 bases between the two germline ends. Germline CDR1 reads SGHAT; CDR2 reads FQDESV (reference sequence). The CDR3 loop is CASSLYRGTDTQYF. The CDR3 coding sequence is TGTGCCAGCAGCTTATATAGGGGCACAGATACGCAGTATTTT.

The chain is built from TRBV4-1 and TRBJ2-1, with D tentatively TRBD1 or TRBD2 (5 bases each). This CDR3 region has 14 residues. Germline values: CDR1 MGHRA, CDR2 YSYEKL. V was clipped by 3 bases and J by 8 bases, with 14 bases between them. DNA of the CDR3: TGCGCCAGCAGCCACAATGTCGGGGCCCATGAGCAGTTCTTC. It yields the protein CASSHNVGAHEQFF.

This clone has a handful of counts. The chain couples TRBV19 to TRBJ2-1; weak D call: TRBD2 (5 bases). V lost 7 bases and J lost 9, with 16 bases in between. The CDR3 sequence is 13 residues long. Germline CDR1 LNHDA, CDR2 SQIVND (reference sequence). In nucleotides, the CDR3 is TGTGCCAGTACGGCGGGTCGTTTTGGTGAGCAGTTCTTC. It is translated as CASTAGRFGEQFF. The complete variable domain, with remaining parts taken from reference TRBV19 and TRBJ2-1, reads DGGITQSPKYLFRKEGQNVTLSCEQNLNHDAMYWYRQDPGQGLRLIYYSQIVNDFQKGDIAEGYSVSREKKESFPLTVTSAQKNPTAFYLCASTAGRFGEQFFGPGTRLTVL.